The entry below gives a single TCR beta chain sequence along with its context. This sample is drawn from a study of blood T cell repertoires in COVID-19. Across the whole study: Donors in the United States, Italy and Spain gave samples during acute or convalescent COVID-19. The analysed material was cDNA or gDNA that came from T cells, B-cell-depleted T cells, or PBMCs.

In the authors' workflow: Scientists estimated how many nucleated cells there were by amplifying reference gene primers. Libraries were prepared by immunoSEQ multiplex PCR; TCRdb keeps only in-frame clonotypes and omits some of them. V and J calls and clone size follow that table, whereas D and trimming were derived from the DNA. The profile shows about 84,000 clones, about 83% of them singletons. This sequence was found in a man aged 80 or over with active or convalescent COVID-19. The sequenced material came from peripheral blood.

The CDR3 here is CASRNPGISGNTIYF. DNA for the CDR3: TGTGCCAGCAGGAACCCAGGAATCTCTGGAAACACCATATATTTT. The chain combines TRBV6-5 with TRBJ1-3; D is unresolved. Trimming took off 6 bases at V and 0 bases at J, with 12 bases between the two ends. The CDR3 spans 15 residues. The germline gives CDR1 MNHEY, CDR2 SVGAGI.